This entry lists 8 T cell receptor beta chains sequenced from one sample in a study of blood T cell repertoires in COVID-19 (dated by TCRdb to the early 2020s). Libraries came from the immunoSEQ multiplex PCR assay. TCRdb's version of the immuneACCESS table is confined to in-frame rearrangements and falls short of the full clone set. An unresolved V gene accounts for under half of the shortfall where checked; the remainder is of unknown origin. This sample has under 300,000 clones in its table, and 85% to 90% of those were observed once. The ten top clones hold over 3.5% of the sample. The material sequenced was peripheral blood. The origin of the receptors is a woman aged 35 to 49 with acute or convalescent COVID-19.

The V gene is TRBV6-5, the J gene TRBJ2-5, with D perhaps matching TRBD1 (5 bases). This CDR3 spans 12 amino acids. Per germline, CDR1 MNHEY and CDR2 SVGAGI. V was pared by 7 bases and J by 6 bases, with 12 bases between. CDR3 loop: CASTDQGKTQYF. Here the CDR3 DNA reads TGTGCCAGCACCGACCAGGGAAAGACCCAGTACTTC.

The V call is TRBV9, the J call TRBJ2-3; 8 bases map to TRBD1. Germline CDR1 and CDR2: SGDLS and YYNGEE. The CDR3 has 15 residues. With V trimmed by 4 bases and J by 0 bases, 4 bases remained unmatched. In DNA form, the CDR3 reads TGTGCCAGCAGCCCCCCAGGGGGCAGCACAGATACGCAGTATTTT. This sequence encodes CASSPPGGSTDTQYF.

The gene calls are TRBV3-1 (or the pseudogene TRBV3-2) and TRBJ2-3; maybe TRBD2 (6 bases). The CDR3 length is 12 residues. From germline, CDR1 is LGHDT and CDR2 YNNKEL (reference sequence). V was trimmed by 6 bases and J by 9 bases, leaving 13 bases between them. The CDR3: CASREGAGTQYF. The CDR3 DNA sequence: TGTGCCAGCAGGGAAGGGGCGGGAACGCAGTATTTT.

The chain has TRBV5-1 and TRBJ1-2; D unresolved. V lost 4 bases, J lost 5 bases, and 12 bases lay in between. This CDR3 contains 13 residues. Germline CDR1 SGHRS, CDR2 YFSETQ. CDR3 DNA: TGCGCCAGCAGCGAGGGAGGATCATATGGCTACACCTTC. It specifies CASSEGGSYGYTF.

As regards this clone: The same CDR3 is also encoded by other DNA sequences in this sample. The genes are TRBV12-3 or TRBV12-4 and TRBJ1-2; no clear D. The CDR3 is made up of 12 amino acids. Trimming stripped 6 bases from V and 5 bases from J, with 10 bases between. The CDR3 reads CASSAGIYGYTF. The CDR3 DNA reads TGTGCCAGCAGCGCAGGAATTTATGGCTACACCTTC.

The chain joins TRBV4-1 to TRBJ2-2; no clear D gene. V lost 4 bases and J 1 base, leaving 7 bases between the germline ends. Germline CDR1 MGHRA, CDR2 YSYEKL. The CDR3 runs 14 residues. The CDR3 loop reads CASSPQQNTGELFF. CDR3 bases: TGCGCCAGCAGCCCGCAACAGAACACCGGGGAGCTGTTTTTT.

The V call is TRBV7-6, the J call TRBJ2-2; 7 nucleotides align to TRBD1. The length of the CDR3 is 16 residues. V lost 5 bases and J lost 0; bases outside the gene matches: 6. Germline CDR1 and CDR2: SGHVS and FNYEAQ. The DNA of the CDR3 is TGTGCCAGCAGCCCACTTACAGGGGCGAACACCGGGGAGCTGTTTTTT. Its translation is CASSPLTGANTGELFF.

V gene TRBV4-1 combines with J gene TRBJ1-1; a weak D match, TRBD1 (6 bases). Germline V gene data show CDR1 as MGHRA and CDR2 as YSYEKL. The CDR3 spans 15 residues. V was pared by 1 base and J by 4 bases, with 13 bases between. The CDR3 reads CASSQGEQGGTEAFF. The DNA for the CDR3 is TGCGCCAGCAGCCAAGGAGAACAGGGTGGCACTGAAGCTTTCTTT.